This T cell receptor beta chain was obtained from a study of T cells after yellow fever vaccination. Findings and limits, study-wide: Compared with primary, the secondary response was weaker and peaked at day 5, not 15. Relatively few clonotypes were ones that appeared in both CD4 and CD8 compartments. Reappearing after the booster were most of the clones from primary vaccination (roughly 96% CD4, approximately 86% CD8).

V dropped 0 bases and J dropped 4 bases, with 3 bases sitting between them. The CDR3 sequence is 12 residues long. In germline, CDR1 is GTSNPN, CDR2 SVGIG (reference sequence). To note about this clonotype: Its antigen is unidentified.

A process of 5'RACE template switching, which added a universal primer site and UMIs, was used to make TCR cDNA. One entry per CDR3 protein, called by TCRdb with MiXCR from the 5' RACE reads. The sample has 450,000 to 650,000 distinct CDR3 sequences; 20% to 25% are singletons. This sequence joins TRBV30 and TRBJ2-2; the D is unclear. This receptor was obtained from a young man who received the YFV17D yellow fever vaccine. The specimen comprised PBMCs, sampled 21 days after the first yellow fever vaccination. Written as DNA, the CDR3 is TGTGCCTGGAGTGTGAGCACCGGGGAGCTGTTTTTT. This codes for CAWSVSTGELFF. The whole variable domain, filled in from reference TRBV30 and TRBJ2-2, reads SQTIHQWPATLVQPVGSPLSLECTVEGTSNPNLYWYRQAAGRGLQLLFYSVGIGQISSEVPQNLSASRPQDRQFILSSKKLLLSDSGFYLCAWSVSTGELFFGEGSRLTVL.